These 15 T cell receptor beta chains were all obtained from the same sample, sequenced in a study of T cells in Graves' hyperthyroidism and ophthalmopathy. RNA transcripts provided the source from which TCR beta CDR3 regions were amplified. Researchers ran a first-round RT-PCR on the TCR CDR3 using the HTBI primer set. One entry per CDR3 protein, called by TCRdb with MiXCR from the multiplex PCR reads. This table holds about 560,000 distinct CDR3 sequences, roughly 50% found once. Sequenced material: peripheral blood or thyroid tissue (not recorded which). The receptors here all came from a woman aged 18 to 35 with Graves' hyperthyroidism.

This clonotype was detected a few times. The chain couples TRBV7-2 to TRBJ1-2; D is possibly TRBD1 (6 bases). The germline CDR1 and CDR2 sequences are SGHTA and FQGNSA. CDR3 length: 14 amino acids. Between the trimmed V and J ends, which lost 4 bases and 6 bases, there was a span of 15 bases. Written as DNA, the CDR3 is TGTGCCAGCAGCTGGGGGCAGGGTATACATGGCTACACCTTC. It codes for CASSWGQGIHGYTF.

This clonotype was seen ten or more times. The genes are TRBV20-1 and TRBJ1-1; D might be TRBD1 (6 bases). The length of the CDR3 is 12 residues. The V end was cut by 6 bases, the J end by 1 base, with 9 bases between. The germline gives CDR1 DFQATT, CDR2 SNEGSKA (reference sequence). CDR3 in DNA: TGCAGTGCCCCCAGGGGGAACACTGAAGCTTTCTTT. This gives the protein CSAPRGNTEAFF.

This clonotype appeared a few times. The rearrangement links TRBV29-1 to TRBJ1-3, with TRBD1 matching over 10 bases. The germline V gene has CDR1 SQVTM and CDR2 ANQGSEA. With V trimmed by 7 bases and J by 2 bases, 8 bases remained unmatched. This CDR3 region has 15 residues. As DNA, the CDR3 is TGCAGCGCCCGGGACAGGGGTCTGACTGGAAACACCATATATTTT. This translates into CSARDRGLTGNTIYF.

The chain is built from TRBV29-1 and TRBJ2-1; TRBD2 is a possible D gene (6 bases). The germline V and J ends were trimmed by 2 bases and 7 bases, with 12 bases remaining between them. Germline V gene sequence: CDR1 SQVTM, CDR2 ANQGSEA. The CDR3 extends over 13 amino acids. The chain's CDR3 is CSVELAPLNEQFF. The CDR3 bases are TGCAGCGTTGAACTAGCGCCTCTTAATGAGCAGTTCTTC.

Concerning this clonotype: A read error may be the cause here, since a much bigger clone is one base away. The V gene is TRBV11-3, the J gene TRBJ2-5, with D perhaps TRBD1 (6 bases). The CDR3 has 13 residues. The germline V gene has CDR1 SGHNT and CDR2 YENEEA. CDR3 sequence reads: CASGLAGAETQYF. Written as DNA, the CDR3 is TGTGCCAGCGGCTTAGCAGGGGCGGAGACCCAGTACTTC.

This sequence joins TRBV7-9 and TRBJ1-1, with D uncertain. Trimming stripped 5 bases from V and 6 bases from J, with 19 bases between. This CDR3 has 15 amino acids. The germline CDR1 and CDR2 sequences are SEHNR and FQNEAQ (reference sequence). The CDR3 here is CASSLSTAGGPEAFF. The CDR3 DNA follows: TGTGCCAGCAGCCTCTCAACGGCCGGCGGACCTGAAGCTTTCTTT.

CDR3 amino acids: CATSDPTRNTIYF. The CDR3 DNA follows: TGTGCCACCAGTGATCCGACAAGGAACACCATATATTTT. The chain employs TRBV24-1 and TRBJ1-3; D is uncertain. V dropped 3 bases and J dropped 7 bases, with 9 bases sitting between them. Germline V lookup: CDR1 KGHDR, CDR2 SFDVKD. CDR3 length equals 13 residues.

This rearrangement joins TRBV7-2 to TRBJ2-7; D call uncertain. The V and J ends lost 5 bases and 6 bases respectively, with 17 bases between them. CDR1 is SGHTA, CDR2 FQGNSA, per germline. This CDR3 is 14 amino acids long. CDR3: CASSTTSRVGEQYF. CDR3 in DNA: TGTGCCAGCAGCACAACCTCTAGAGTCGGCGAGCAGTACTTC.

This clonotype was seen ten or more times. CDR3 protein: CSAIYRRNTEAFF. CDR3 sequence (DNA): TGCAGCGCGATCTACCGACGGAACACTGAAGCTTTCTTT. The chain combines TRBV29-1 with TRBJ1-1; D is unresolved. The CDR3 extends over 13 amino acids. Germline-derived CDR1 and CDR2 are SQVTM and ANQGSEA. V lost 7 bases to trimming and J lost 1 base, with 13 bases between them. Supplemented by reference TRBV29-1 and TRBJ1-1, the full variable domain reads SAVISQKPSRDICQRGTSLTIQCQVDSQVTMMFWYRQQPGQSLTLIATANQGSEATYESGFVIDKFPISRPNLTFSTLTVSNMSPEDSSIYLCSAIYRRNTEAFFGQGTRLTVV.

The chain employs TRBV11-3 and TRBJ2-7; TRBD1 matches at 8 bases. The germline V gene encodes CDR1 SGHNT and CDR2 YENEEA. V lost 0 bases and J lost 3; bases outside the gene matches: 1. The CDR3 has 14 residues. The CDR3 reads CASSLEDRVYEQYF. The CDR3 bases are TGTGCCAGCAGCTTAGAGGACAGGGTCTACGAGCAGTACTTC.

This chain connects TRBV20-1 to TRBJ2-2; D remains unclear. Germline V gene lookup returns CDR1 DFQATT and CDR2 SNEGSKA (reference sequence). V dropped 6 bases and J dropped 7 bases, with 9 bases sitting between them. CDR3 length: 11 residues. The CDR3 reads CSAKHDGELFF. CDR3 sequence (DNA): TGCAGTGCCAAGCACGACGGGGAGCTGTTTTTT.

This clonotype has just a few counts. V gene TRBV24-1 combines with J gene TRBJ2-2; D perhaps matches TRBD1 (5 bases). Per the germline V gene, CDR1 is KGHDR and CDR2 is SFDVKD. CDR3 length equals 17 residues. V was shortened by 4 bases and J by 2 bases, with 16 bases between the two germline ends. CDR3 coding DNA: TGTGCCACCAGTGAACATAACAGGCAGGGTAACACCGGGGAGCTGTTTTTT. This gives the protein CATSEHNRQGNTGELFF.

A remark on this clonotype: A clone one base away is much larger, so this may be a read error. The gene calls are TRBV29-1 and TRBJ2-7, with 9 bases matching TRBD2. From germline, CDR1 is SQVTM and CDR2 ANQGSEA. V dropped 5 bases and J dropped 5; count of bases not matched to a gene: 10. This CDR3 comprises 14 residues. The CDR3 bases are TGCAGCGTTCAGCGGACTAGCGCGAGCGACGAGCAGTACTTC. Protein sequence: CSVQRTSASDEQYF.

This sequence joins TRBV25-1 and TRBJ1-2; the match to TRBD1 covers 7 bases. V trimming: 10 bases; J trimming: 0 bases; junction bases outside the gene matches: 8. The germline CDR1 and CDR2 sequences are MGHDK and SYGVNS. The CDR3 length is 14 residues. The CDR3 region has the DNA TGTGCCACCGCCGGGACAGATACTAACTATGGCTACACCTTC. Translation: CATAGTDTNYGYTF.

The sample holds many counts of this clonotype. This chain uses TRBV7-2 with TRBJ1-3; D not resolved. The CDR3 sequence is 14 residues long. The germline V and J ends were trimmed by 1 base and 3 bases, with 7 bases remaining between them. Per germline, CDR1 SGHTA and CDR2 FQGNSA. For the CDR3, the DNA is TGTGCCAGCAGCTTAGAAGGGTATGGAAACACCATATATTTT. This gives the protein CASSLEGYGNTIYF.